This T cell receptor beta chain originates from a study of blood T cells in healthy people across ages. The CDR3 runs 15 residues. CDR1 and CDR2 from the germline V gene are LNHNV and YYDKDF (reference sequence). The V end lost 6 bases, the J end lost 0 bases, and 13 bases lay between the germline ends. A sample-barcoded 5' primer and a J-beta primer mix were used in a second PCR of about 6 to 11 cycles. One entry per CDR3 protein results from TCRdb running MiXCR on the 5' RACE reads. Altogether hundreds of thousands of distinct CDR3 sequences are present, roughly 20% being singletons, with the ten largest covering around a fifth. Extraction of total RNA produced a minimum of 5.5 micrograms from each sample.

Sequencing used blood. The V call is TRBV15, the J call TRBJ2-3; unclear D gene. The sequence was collected from a man between 65 and 85 years old in good health. CDR3 loop: CATRAWGTSTDTQYF. Here the CDR3 DNA reads TGTGCCACCAGGGCCTGGGGAACTAGCACAGATACGCAGTATTTT.